These 29 T cell receptor beta chains originate from one sample sequenced in a study of cytomegalovirus exposure and HLA in healthy donors. The PCR was carried out with 60 Vbeta primers and 13 Jbeta primers. The assay was immunoSEQ multiplex PCR, and TCRdb's table has in-frame clones only and misses some. The table shows roughly 120,000 clones, with 8.5% to 10% occurring only once. Sequenced input: PBMCs. The receptors shown here come from a middle-aged man in good health and CMV-seronegative.

The gene calls are TRBV5-1 and TRBJ2-3; 7 nucleotides agree with TRBD1. The germline CDR1 and CDR2 sequences are SGHRS and YFSETQ. Trimming at V came to 6 bases and at J to 6 bases, leaving 13 bases not matched to a gene. The CDR3 runs to 15 residues. The CDR3 here is CASTLVRGPYDTQYF. In DNA form, the CDR3 reads TGCGCCAGCACCCTAGTGAGGGGGCCATACGATACGCAGTATTTT.

This sequence joins TRBV30 and TRBJ1-1; 10 bases line up with TRBD1. Germline CDR1 is GTSNPN and CDR2 is SVGIG (reference sequence). The CDR3 is 14 residues long. The ends lost 8 bases at V and 1 base at J; junction bases unmatched: 7. CDR3 residues: CARRRDRGNTEAFF. DNA for the CDR3: TGTGCCCGGCGGCGGGACAGGGGGAACACTGAAGCTTTCTTT. Full variable domain (rest looked up from reference TRBV30 and TRBJ1-1): SQTIHQWPATLVQPVGSPLSLECTVEGTSNPNLYWYRQAAGRGLQLLFYSVGIGQISSEVPQNLSASRPQDRQFILSSKKLLLSDSGFYLCARRRDRGNTEAFFGQGTRLTVV.

The sample holds a few counts of this clone. The CDR3 coding sequence is TGTGCCAGTTCAGGGCTTAATCAGCCCCAGCATTTT. This codes for CASSGLNQPQHF. The chain combines TRBV19 with TRBJ1-5, with D possibly matching TRBD1 (5 bases). CDR1 is LNHDA, CDR2 SQIVND, per germline (reference sequence). The CDR3 has 12 amino acids. V lost 8 bases, J lost 4 bases, and 9 bases lay in between.

This clone has just a few counts. The V and J genes are TRBV5-4 and TRBJ2-5; no clear D gene. The germline V and J ends were trimmed by 4 bases and 0 bases, with 10 bases remaining between them. This CDR3 is 14 amino acids long. Germline V gene sequence: CDR1 SGHNT, CDR2 YYREEE (reference sequence). CDR3 DNA sequence: TGTGCCAGCAGCGTACAGTCTTACCAAGAGACCCAGTACTTC. As protein: CASSVQSYQETQYF.

The chain is built from TRBV5-1 and TRBJ2-5; 12 bases align to TRBD2. Germline values: CDR1 SGHRS, CDR2 YFSETQ. The CDR3 has 18 residues. Trimming removed 2 bases from V and 0 bases from J; junction bases left unmatched: 8. CDR3 region: CASSFTTSGGLYQETQYF. The CDR3 DNA reads TGCGCCAGCAGCTTTACGACTAGCGGGGGCCTGTACCAAGAGACCCAGTACTTC.

This clone was picked up a small number of times. The chain has TRBV6-1 and TRBJ2-1; no firm D call. Germline CDR1 is MNHNS and CDR2 is SASEGT. The V and J ends lost 6 bases and 4 bases respectively, with 10 bases between them. The CDR3 contains 13 residues. The CDR3 spells CASRSRMYNEQFF. The CDR3 DNA reads as TGTGCCAGCAGGAGCAGGATGTACAATGAGCAGTTCTTC.

This clone was counted between two and nine times. V usage is TRBV2 and J usage is TRBJ2-5, with D perhaps TRBD1 (6 bases). The J call may be incorrect, as the DNA end agrees better with TRBJ2-7. The germline V gene has CDR1 SNHLY and CDR2 FYNNEI. CDR3 size: 14 residues. The CDR3 is CASSAQGSSYEQYF. As DNA, the CDR3 is TGTGCCAGCAGTGCGCAGGGGAGCTCCTACGAGCAGTACTTC.

This clone came up a few times. J is TRBJ1-2 and V is TRBV5-8, with D possibly matching TRBD1 (6 bases). CDR1 and CDR2 from the germline V gene are SGHTS and YDEGEE. V shed 2 bases and J shed 9 bases, with 14 bases lying between them. The CDR3 length is 13 residues. Here the CDR3 reads CASSFRQVISYTF. For the CDR3, the DNA is TGTGCCAGCAGCTTCCGACAGGTTATAAGCTACACCTTC.

This clone occurred a few times. The chain employs TRBV5-6 and TRBJ2-2; 9 bases fit TRBD2. CDR1 SGHDT and CDR2 YYEEEE come from the germline V gene. J gave up 7 bases and V 0 bases, and 10 bases lay outside the gene matches. The CDR3 extends over 17 amino acids. The chain's CDR3 is CASSLGGGGASHGELFF. CDR3 nucleotide sequence: TGTGCCAGCAGCTTGGGCGGCGGGGGGGCCTCTCACGGGGAGCTGTTTTTT. The whole variable domain, remainder taken from reference TRBV5-6 and TRBJ2-2, is DAGVTQSPTHLIKTRGQQVTLRCSPKSGHDTVSWYQQALGQGPQFIFQYYEEEERQRGNFPDRFSGHQFPNYSSELNVNALLLGDSALYLCASSLGGGGASHGELFFGEGSRLTVL.

The chain carries TRBV7-2 and TRBJ1-3; no clear D. Per germline, CDR1 SGHTA and CDR2 FQGNSA. The germline V and J ends were trimmed by 6 bases and 2 bases, with 11 bases remaining between them. The CDR3 spans 14 residues. CDR3: CASSPIITGNTIYF. The CDR3 region has the DNA TGTGCCAGCAGTCCTATTATAACTGGAAACACCATATATTTT.

This clone was picked up a small number of times. The chain links TRBV4-1 to TRBJ2-5; D might be TRBD1 (6 bases). Trimming took 4 bases from V and 4 from J, leaving 25 bases between them. CDR1 MGHRA and CDR2 YSYEKL come from the germline V gene. CDR3 length: 18 amino acids. CDR3 sequence reads: CASSRTAVGGMGRETQYF. The CDR3 DNA reads as TGCGCCAGCAGCCGCACGGCTGTAGGGGGTATGGGTCGAGAGACCCAGTACTTC.

The chain carries TRBV6-5 and TRBJ2-5; 8 bases are a match to TRBD2. The DNA end is a closer match to TRBJ2-7, so the J assignment may be wrong. There are 15 residues in the CDR3. Germline V gives CDR1 MNHEY, CDR2 SVGAGI. The DNA for the CDR3 is TGTGCCAGCAGCCCGGGGAGCGGGGGCTTCAACGAGCAGTACTTC. Translating gives CASSPGSGGFNEQYF.

The V gene is TRBV10-3, the J gene TRBJ1-1; D ambiguous. V was clipped by 5 bases and J by 1 base, with 5 bases between them. The CDR3 runs to 12 residues. The germline V gene encodes CDR1 ENHRY and CDR2 SYGVKD. For the CDR3, the DNA is TGTGCCATCAGTCGGTGGAACACTGAAGCTTTCTTT. Amino acid sequence: CAISRWNTEAFF.

This chain joins TRBV25-1 and TRBJ1-1, with 7 bases identical to TRBD1. This CDR3 region has 15 residues. Germline-derived CDR1 and CDR2 are MGHDK and SYGVNS. The ends lost 6 bases at V and 7 bases at J; junction bases unmatched: 14. DNA of the CDR3: TGTGCCAGCAGCAGAGACGGGACAGCAGAATTTGAAGCTTTCTTT. Its protein product is CASSRDGTAEFEAFF.

On this clone: Other nucleotide sequences in the sample specify the same CDR3. The chain carries TRBV4-2 and TRBJ1-5; TRBD1 matches 7 bases. The ends lost 2 bases at V and 5 bases at J; junction bases unmatched: 0. CDR3 length: 13 amino acids. Germline-derived CDR1 and CDR2 are LGHNA and YNFKEQ. CDR3 nucleotide sequence: TGTGCCAGCAGCCAAACAGGGGATCAGCCCCAGCATTTT. Its protein product is CASSQTGDQPQHF.

This clone has just a few counts. The V call is TRBV5-6, the J call TRBJ2-3; 7 nucleotides agree with TRBD2. Looked up from germline, CDR1 is SGHDT and CDR2 is YYEEEE. The V segment lost 0 bases and the J segment 4 bases; nucleotides outside the gene matches: 5. CDR3 size: 15 residues. The CDR3: CASSLVTSAADTQYF. CDR3 bases: TGTGCCAGCAGCTTGGTCACTAGCGCGGCAGATACGCAGTATTTT. Complete variable domain (other parts from reference TRBV5-6 and TRBJ2-3): DAGVTQSPTHLIKTRGQQVTLRCSPKSGHDTVSWYQQALGQGPQFIFQYYEEEERQRGNFPDRFSGHQFPNYSSELNVNALLLGDSALYLCASSLVTSAADTQYFGPGTRLTVL.

The rearrangement uses TRBV28 and TRBJ2-2; 10 bases map to TRBD1. CDR1 and CDR2 from the germline V gene are MDHEN and SYDVKM. With 5 bases clipped from V and 6 bases from J, the junction kept 9 bases outside the gene matches. The CDR3 loop spans 16 amino acids. DNA for the CDR3: TGTGCCAGCAGTACTAGGGGACAGGGGATCCCCGGGGAGCTGTTTTTT. Translation gives CASSTRGQGIPGELFF.

This chain connects TRBV5-5 to TRBJ1-5, with D perhaps TRBD1 (5 bases). CDR3 length: 15 residues. From germline, CDR1 is SGHKS and CDR2 YYEKEE (reference sequence). Between the trimmed V and J ends, which lost 0 bases and 1 base, there was a span of 8 bases. The CDR3 here is CASSLGQMSNQPQHF. DNA of the CDR3: TGTGCCAGCAGCTTGGGACAGATGAGCAATCAGCCCCAGCATTTT.

The chain couples TRBV7-2 to TRBJ2-5, with 7 bases aligning to TRBD1. The last part of the DNA fits TRBJ2-7 better; the J call may be wrong. Per germline, CDR1 SGHTA and CDR2 FQGNSA. There are 14 residues in the CDR3. CDR3 region: CASSPQGGDYEQYF. CDR3 nucleotides: TGTGCCAGCAGCCCCCAAGGGGGCGACTACGAGCAGTACTTC.

V and J are TRBV6-5 and TRBJ2-7; 8 nucleotides match TRBD1. This CDR3 spans 15 amino acids. The germline gives CDR1 MNHEY, CDR2 SVGAGI. V lost 6 bases, J lost 0 bases, and 7 bases stayed unmatched. CDR3 coding DNA: TGTGCCAGCAGACGGCGGGACAGGAGCTCCTACGAGCAGTACTTC. Encoded protein: CASRRRDRSSYEQYF.

The chain joins TRBV7-8 to TRBJ1-2, with unresolved D. CDR3 length equals 15 residues. Per the germline V gene, CDR1 is SGHVS and CDR2 is FQNEAQ. V lost 0 bases and J lost 4, with 12 bases in between. CDR3 protein: CASSLASGWTYGYTF. DNA for the CDR3: TGTGCCAGCAGCTTAGCGAGCGGCTGGACCTATGGCTACACCTTC.

This chain connects TRBV2 to TRBJ1-1; 7 bases fit TRBD1. This CDR3 has 15 residues. Trimming at V came to 5 bases and at J to 1 base, leaving 7 bases not matched to a gene. CDR1 is SNHLY, CDR2 FYNNEI, per germline. In nucleotides, the CDR3 is TGTGCCAGCAGTCTTTATGGGACAGAGAACACTGAAGCTTTCTTT. The encoded protein is CASSLYGTENTEAFF.

The V call is TRBV5-1, the J call TRBJ1-2, with D possibly TRBD1 on 5 matching bases. This CDR3 comprises 14 residues. The germline CDR1 and CDR2 sequences are SGHRS and YFSETQ. Trimming pared 5 bases from V and 3 bases from J, leaving 14 bases between. DNA for the CDR3: TGCGCCAGCAGACGCAAAGGGGAAGACTATGGCTACACCTTC. It encodes CASRRKGEDYGYTF.

This clone has a handful of counts. The chain couples TRBV6-6 to TRBJ2-3; D is undetermined. Trimming removed 7 bases from V and 5 bases from J, with 7 bases in between. The CDR3 is 11 amino acids. CDR1 and CDR2 (germline): MNHNY, SVGAGI (reference sequence). DNA of the CDR3: TGTGCCAGCAAACTGAGAGATACGCAGTATTTT. It specifies CASKLRDTQYF.

The rearrangement links TRBV19 to TRBJ1-2; D perhaps matches TRBD1 (6 bases). The germline V and J ends were trimmed by 7 bases and 5 bases, with 11 bases remaining between them. This CDR3 region has 12 residues. Germline V gene lookup returns CDR1 LNHDA and CDR2 SQIVND (reference sequence). The CDR3 bases are TGTGCCAGTAATCAAGGGGGTTATGGCTACACCTTC. It encodes CASNQGGYGYTF.

This clone has just a few counts. This chain links TRBV6-6 with TRBJ2-3, with TRBD2 matching over 9 bases. CDR1 is MNHNY, CDR2 SVGAGI, per germline (reference sequence). The V gene end was trimmed by 8 bases and the J gene end by 6 bases; junction bases not matched to a gene: 9. The CDR3 totals 14 residues. The CDR3 nucleotides read TGTGCCAGCCTAAGGGGCGGGGGGGCGGATACGCAGTATTTT. Translated, it gives CASLRGGGADTQYF.

The rearrangement uses TRBV7-9 and TRBJ1-2; D is perhaps TRBD1 (6 bases). CDR3 length: 11 amino acids. Per the germline V gene, CDR1 is SEHNR and CDR2 is FQNEAQ (reference sequence). V dropped 11 bases and J dropped 4 bases, with 11 bases sitting between them. CDR3 amino acids: CAGTGTYGYTF. The CDR3 DNA follows: TGTGCCGGTACAGGGACCTATGGCTACACCTTC.

The chain links TRBV2 to TRBJ2-1; no firm D call. Trimming shortened V by 11 bases and J by 0 bases, and 14 bases separated the two germline ends. CDR1 and CDR2 (germline): SNHLY, FYNNEI. The CDR3 is made up of 14 amino acids. In nucleotides, the CDR3 is TGTGCCGTCCAGAACCAGAACTCCTACAATGAGCAGTTCTTC. This codes for CAVQNQNSYNEQFF.

The chain has TRBV7-2 and TRBJ2-5, with D tentatively TRBD2 (7 bases). There are 16 residues in the CDR3. The germline V and J ends were trimmed by 5 bases and 4 bases, with 20 bases remaining between them. Germline V gene sequence: CDR1 SGHTA, CDR2 FQGNSA. In DNA form, the CDR3 reads TGTGCCAGCAGCATCCGAGGGGGGGCTCGGGGAGAGACCCAGTACTTC. Translation gives CASSIRGGARGETQYF. The full variable domain, with the rest looked up from reference TRBV7-2 and TRBJ2-5, is GAGVSQSPSNKVTEKGKDVELRCDPISGHTALYWYRQSLGQGLEFLIYFQGNSAPDKSGLPSDRFSAERTGGSVSTLTIQRTQQEDSAVYLCASSIRGGARGETQYFGPGTRLLVL.